Detailed here is one TCR beta chain. The target antigen is unknown. This record comes from a study of PD-1 blockade in classical Hodgkin lymphoma. Study details: Patients received nivolumab 3 mg/kg intravenously every 2 weeks.

J lost 2 bases, V lost 6 bases, and 8 bases had no gene match. This CDR3 spans 15 amino acids. Germline V gene sequence: CDR1 SGDLS, CDR2 YYNGEE. Profiled with immunoSEQ multiplex PCR; TCRdb holds only in-frame clones, not every one. The table lists roughly 11,000 clones, 70% to 90% of them singletons. Overall study results and limits: Relapsed/refractory patients reportedly had the lowest baseline TCR diversity, below newly diagnosed patients, who were below healthy donors. By C4D1 there was a significant rise in CD4+ TCR diversity but not in CD8+ TCR diversity. Baseline diversity in complete responders resembled that of newly diagnosed patients.

Each patient experienced a relapse that followed autologous stem cell transplantation, and brentuximab vedotin exposure varied. The specimen was peripheral blood mononuclear cells (PBMCs), collected at baseline. The TCR originated in a human donor with classical Hodgkin lymphoma. V and J are TRBV9 and TRBJ2-5; TRBD1 aligns across 9 bases. In DNA, the CDR3 is TGTGCCAGCACCCCAGGGACAGGGACACAAGAGACCCAGTACTTC. Residues: CASTPGTGTQETQYF.